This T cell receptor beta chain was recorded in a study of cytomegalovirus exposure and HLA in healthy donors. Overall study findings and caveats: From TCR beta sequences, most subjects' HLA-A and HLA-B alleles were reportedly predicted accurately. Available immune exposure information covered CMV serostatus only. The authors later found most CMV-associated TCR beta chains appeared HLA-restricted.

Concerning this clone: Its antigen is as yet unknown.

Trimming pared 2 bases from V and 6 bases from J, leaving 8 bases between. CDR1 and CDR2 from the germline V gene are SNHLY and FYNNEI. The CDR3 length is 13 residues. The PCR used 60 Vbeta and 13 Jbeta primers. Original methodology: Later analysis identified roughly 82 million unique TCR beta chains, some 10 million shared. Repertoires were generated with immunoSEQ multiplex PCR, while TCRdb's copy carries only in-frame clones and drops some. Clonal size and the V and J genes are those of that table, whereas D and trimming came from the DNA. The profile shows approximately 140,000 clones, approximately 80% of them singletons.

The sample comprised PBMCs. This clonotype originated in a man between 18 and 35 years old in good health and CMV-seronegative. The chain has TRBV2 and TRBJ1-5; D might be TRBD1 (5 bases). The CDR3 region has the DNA TGTGCCAGCAGTGAATGGGGGGTTCAGCCCCAGCATTTT. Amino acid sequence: CASSEWGVQPQHF.